A selection of T cell receptor beta chains follows, all from one sample in a study of cytomegalovirus exposure and HLA in healthy donors. Data came from immunoSEQ multiplex PCR; TCRdb stores just in-frame clones and leaves some out. The sample lists roughly 50,000 clones, roughly 89% occurring once. Input material: PBMCs. Receptor source: a woman in her late teens or twenties in good health and CMV-seropositive. Each CDR3 is given with its conserved first and last residue. Each record gives: V gene, J gene, D gene, clone size, CDR3 protein, CDR3 DNA. The D gene is left open where the match is weak. Clone size is stated in some rows and not others, as once, few, many or a class when expanded.

TRBV7-7	TRBJ2-1	TRBD1	.	CASSFEGARNEQFF	TGTGCTAGCAGCTTTGAGGGGGCGCGAAATGAGCAGTTCTTC
TRBV18	TRBJ1-4	.	.	CASSPRVGQGSEKLFF	TGTGCCAGCTCACCAAGAGTGGGGCAGGGGTCTGAAAAACTGTTTTTT
TRBV19	TRBJ1-1	TRBD1	.	CASTPSRTGGSTEAFF	TGTGCCAGTACTCCCTCGAGGACAGGGGGAAGTACTGAAGCTTTCTTT
TRBV4-3	TRBJ1-1	TRBD1	.	CASSHYEDRPNTEAFF	TGCGCCAGCAGTCATTATGAGGACAGGCCGAACACTGAAGCTTTCTTT
TRBV19	TRBJ1-1	.	.	CASSERDTEAFF	TGTGCCAGTAGTGAGAGGGACACTGAAGCTTTCTTT
TRBV30	TRBJ2-7	.	.	CAWESGDSSYEQYF	TGTGCCTGGGAGTCAGGGGATAGCTCCTACGAGCAGTACTTC
TRBV5-5	TRBJ1-2	TRBD1	many	CASSFGTGGNGYTF	TGTGCCAGCAGCTTCGGGACAGGGGGGAATGGCTACACCTTC
TRBV6-5	TRBJ2-7	.	.	CASSSTGTQLTYEQYF	TGTGCCAGCAGTTCCACAGGTACACAATTGACCTACGAGCAGTACTTC
TRBV4-2	TRBJ2-5	TRBD1	.	CASSLQTGGETQYF	TGTGCCAGCAGCCTTCAGACAGGGGGAGAGACCCAGTACTTC
TRBV11-1	TRBJ2-5	.	.	CASSLWGEETQYF	TGTGCCAGCAGCCTCTGGGGCGAAGAGACCCAGTACTTC
TRBV27	TRBJ1-2	TRBD1	.	CASSQGQGGNYGYTF	TGTGCCAGCAGTCAAGGACAGGGTGGTAACTATGGCTACACCTTC
TRBV10-3	TRBJ1-6	TRBD1	.	CAISRTGEASPLHF	TGTGCCATCAGCAGGACAGGGGAGGCCTCACCCCTCCACTTT
TRBV28	TRBJ1-6	TRBD1	.	CASSFVLGQNSPLHF	TGTGCCAGCAGTTTTGTGTTGGGACAGAACTCACCCCTCCACTTT
TRBV30	TRBJ1-2	.	.	CAWSATKRRAGWGYTF	TGTGCCTGGAGTGCTACCAAGCGACGAGCCGGGTGGGGCTACACCTTC
TRBV28	TRBJ1-2	.	.	CASSYSIPNGYTF	TGTGCCAGCAGTTACAGCATTCCTAATGGCTACACCTTC
TRBV6-6	TRBJ2-1	TRBD1	.	CASSYGTVGREQFF	TGTGCCAGCAGCTACGGGACAGTCGGTAGAGAGCAGTTCTTC